This T cell receptor beta chain was recovered during a study of T-cell reconstitution after alpha-beta-depleted transplantation in children. CDR1 DFQATT and CDR2 SNEGSKA come from the germline V gene (reference sequence). V dropped 6 bases and J dropped 6 bases, with 18 bases sitting between them. The CDR3 consists of 14 residues. The study's findings and limits: A year post-transplant, T-cell counts and diversity derived mostly from newly produced T cells. As was reported, about two months after transplant, alpha-beta T cells came from several hundred expanded graft clones. Surviving recipient cells, namely T cells and thymic progenitors, were the source of high day-60 TCRbeta diversity in some patients.

A TCRbeta library incorporating unique molecular identifiers was prepared. TCRdb re-derived calls from the PCR reads in MiXCR, one entry per CDR3 protein. The sample shows under 250,000 distinct CDR3 sequences, about 7% of them seen only once. This clonotype was found a few times. Its specificity is not known. Sequenced here: PBMCs, sampled before TCRalphabeta/CD19-depleted stem cell transplant. V gene TRBV20-1 combines with J gene TRBJ2-1; D might be TRBD1 or TRBD2, each matching 5 bases. This sequence was found in a boy between 2 and 10 years old with acute lymphoblastic leukemia, due to receive a stem cell transplant. The CDR3 coding sequence is TGCAGTGCCAACCAAGGTCCGGGGCGCAATGAGCAGTTCTTC. Its protein is CSANQGPGRNEQFF.